Each of the 29 T cell receptor beta chains below was sequenced from the same sample in a study of identical twins' blood T cells. TCRdb re-derived calls from the 5' RACE reads in MiXCR, one entry per CDR3 protein. The sample holds hundreds of thousands of distinct CDR3 sequences, 25% to 35% seen once. The sequencing sample was made of PBMCs. These receptors were taken from a woman aged 18 to 55 in good health.

This clonotype turned up a few times. This chain connects TRBV4-1 to TRBJ1-2, with D possibly TRBD1 on 6 matching bases. Trimming removed 1 base at V and 8 bases at J, with 11 bases between. Looked up from germline, CDR1 is MGHRA and CDR2 is YSYEKL. The CDR3 runs to 13 residues. CDR3 DNA: TGCGCCAGCAGCCAAGGACAGGTTACCGGCTACACCTTC. Amino acids: CASSQGQVTGYTF.

This clonotype was recorded a few times. The CDR3 loop reads CASSQPGQDINNYGYTF. For the CDR3, the DNA is TGTGCCAGCAGCCAACCGGGACAGGACATCAATAACTATGGCTACACCTTC. The chain carries TRBV16 and TRBJ1-2; 8 nucleotides agree with TRBD1. Losses at the gene ends were 2 bases for V and 1 base for J; bases not matched to a gene: 9. The CDR3 loop spans 17 amino acids. CDR1 KGHSY and CDR2 FQNENV come from the germline V gene.

The genes are TRBV29-1 and TRBJ1-1; 7 bases fit TRBD1. Germline values: CDR1 SQVTM, CDR2 ANQGSEA. The CDR3 has 12 residues. In DNA form, the CDR3 reads TGCAGTACAGGGGAGCGCGACACTGAAGCTTTCTTT. Translation gives CSTGERDTEAFF.

Ten or more counts support this clonotype. V is TRBV9 and J is TRBJ2-7; the D is unclear. The CDR3 is 15 residues long. Germline V CDR1 and CDR2: SGDLS, YYNGEE. Trimming took off 0 bases at V and 4 bases at J, with 14 bases between the two ends. CDR3 region: CASSVGSGSSYEQYF. For the CDR3, the DNA is TGTGCCAGCAGCGTAGGTAGTGGTTCGTCATACGAGCAGTACTTC.

V and J are TRBV18 and TRBJ1-4; D gene unclear. Trimming removed 5 bases from V and 8 bases from J, with 18 bases in between. CDR3 size: 15 residues. Germline lookup yields CDR1 KGHSH and CDR2 LQKENI. As DNA, the CDR3 is TGTGCCAGCTCAATGCCGGGTTCTAGGAAAGAAAAACTGTTTTTT. This encodes CASSMPGSRKEKLFF.

This clonotype turned up a few times. This sequence joins TRBV7-9 and TRBJ1-1; D may be TRBD1 (5 bases). The CDR3 has 12 amino acids. Between the trimmed V and J ends, which lost 1 base and 9 bases, there was a span of 9 bases. CDR1 and CDR2 (germline): SEHNR, FQNEAQ (reference sequence). CDR3 DNA sequence: TGTGCCAGCAGCTTAGGGGGGGTTAAAGCTTTCTTT. It specifies CASSLGGVKAFF.

This clonotype came up once. The chain employs TRBV10-1 and TRBJ1-2; D not resolved. The CDR3 is 13 amino acids. The germline gives CDR1 WNHNN, CDR2 SYGVQD (reference sequence). Trimming took off 5 bases at V and 8 bases at J, with 15 bases between the two ends. The CDR3 loop is CASSQDRTLGYTF. As DNA, the CDR3 is TGCGCCAGCAGTCAGGACCGGACGTTGGGCTACACCTTC.

Points on this clonotype: A read error may explain this, as a much larger clone is one base away. This chain uses TRBV4-1 with TRBJ2-1; 9 nucleotides line up with TRBD2. Germline loops: CDR1 MGHRA, CDR2 YSYEKL. The CDR3 contains 15 residues. In DNA, the CDR3 is TGCTCCAGCAGCCAGAGATCTAGCGGGAAAGATGAGCAGTTCTTC. Translation gives CSSSQRSSGKDEQFF.

J is TRBJ2-1 and V is TRBV20-1; 14 bases map to TRBD2. J was trimmed by 9 bases and V by 0 bases; bases with no gene match: 10. CDR1 is DFQATT, CDR2 SNEGSKA, per germline (reference sequence). CDR3 length: 17 amino acids. This CDR3 reads CSARESSTSGGAGEQFF. CDR3 DNA sequence: TGCAGTGCTAGAGAGAGTTCGACTAGCGGGGGGGCGGGTGAGCAGTTCTTC.

This clonotype occurred a few times. The CDR3 reads CASSFISWETQYF. The CDR3 DNA is TGTGCCAGCAGTTTCATCTCTTGGGAGACCCAGTACTTC. The rearrangement joins TRBV12-3 or TRBV12-4 to TRBJ2-5; D ambiguous. This CDR3 is built from 13 residues. V was trimmed by 3 bases and J by 5 bases, leaving 10 bases between them.

In this sample, this clonotype turned up a few times. The chain couples TRBV6-6 to TRBJ2-3; 8 bases align to TRBD2. CDR1 MNHNY and CDR2 SVGAGI come from the germline V gene (reference sequence). This CDR3 is 14 amino acids long. J lost 5 bases, V lost 3 bases, and 4 bases had no gene match. This CDR3 is CASSYAGGQDTQYF. CDR3 nucleotides: TGTGCCAGCAGTTATGCGGGGGGCCAAGATACGCAGTATTTT.

This clonotype was found a few times. The chain has TRBV29-1 and TRBJ1-1; D ambiguous. The CDR3 length is 13 residues. V gave up 1 base and J gave up 4 bases, with 10 bases separating them. CDR1 and CDR2 from the germline V gene are SQVTM and ANQGSEA. The CDR3 DNA follows: TGCAGCGTTGAAGGTGGGCAGTTCACTGAAGCTTTCTTT. Protein: CSVEGGQFTEAFF.

This clonotype was seen more than once but under ten times. The CDR3 sequence: CASAPGQMNTEAFF. DNA for the CDR3: TGTGCCAGCGCACCGGGACAGATGAACACTGAAGCTTTCTTT. The chain carries TRBV6-2 or TRBV6-3 and TRBJ1-1; TRBD1 matches at 7 bases. CDR3 length equals 14 residues. J was trimmed by 0 bases and V by 8 bases; bases with no gene match: 6. Germline V CDR1 and CDR2: MNHEY, SVGEGT.

This chain connects TRBV2 to TRBJ1-2; D is undetermined. The V end was cut by 4 bases, the J end by 7 bases, with 16 bases between. CDR3 length: 14 amino acids. CDR1 SNHLY and CDR2 FYNNEI come from the germline V gene. CDR3 DNA: TGTGCCAGCAGTGGATGGAGTCCGGGGTTTGGCTACACCTTC. Protein sequence: CASSGWSPGFGYTF.

The chain links TRBV20-1 to TRBJ1-6; no firm D call. Trimming removed 1 base at V and 6 bases at J, with 4 bases between. Germline V lookup: CDR1 DFQATT, CDR2 SNEGSKA (reference sequence). The CDR3 loop spans 12 amino acids. CDR3 protein: CSARAPNSPLHF. The DNA for the CDR3 is TGCAGTGCTAGAGCTCCTAATTCACCCCTCCACTTT.

Details on this clonotype: A clone one base away is much larger, so this may be a read error. The rearrangement joins TRBV10-3 to TRBJ1-4; possible D gene TRBD1, 5 bases. The CDR3 covers 16 residues. Trimming removed 0 bases from V and 7 bases from J, with 15 bases in between. Germline-derived CDR1 and CDR2 are ENHRY and SYGVKD. CDR3 coding DNA: TGTGCCATCAGTGAGTCTTTTGGCGCTCAGGGTGAAAAACTGTTTTTT. It is translated as CAISESFGAQGEKLFF.

Only a few counts were recorded for this clonotype. J is TRBJ2-3 and V is TRBV20-1; maybe TRBD2 (5 bases). The CDR3 consists of 16 residues. V lost 5 bases, J lost 9 bases, and 27 bases lay in between. Germline V gene data show CDR1 as DFQATT and CDR2 as SNEGSKA (reference sequence). CDR3 in amino acids: CSAGQPRGSSRSTQYF. CDR3 coding DNA: TGCAGTGCTGGCCAGCCCAGAGGGTCGAGCCGAAGCACGCAGTATTTT.

This clonotype appeared a few times. This rearrangement joins TRBV18 to TRBJ2-5, with a tentative D call TRBD2 (5 bases). V was shortened by 2 bases and J by 8 bases, with 12 bases between the two germline ends. The CDR3 extends over 13 amino acids. In germline, CDR1 is KGHSH, CDR2 LQKENI. CDR3 DNA sequence: TGTGCCAGCTCACCAGAGGGTGCAGGAACCCAGTACTTC. Translation gives CASSPEGAGTQYF.

The chain recombines TRBV12-3 or TRBV12-4 with TRBJ2-3; D gene ambiguous. The V gene lost 6 bases and the J gene lost 4 bases, with 14 bases spanning the gap. This CDR3 is built from 14 residues. The CDR3 spells CASSPNAEPDTQYF. The CDR3 coding sequence is TGTGCCAGCAGCCCTAATGCGGAGCCAGATACGCAGTATTTT.

The V call is TRBV20-1, the J call TRBJ1-5; possible D gene TRBD1, 5 bases. Trimming shortened V by 6 bases and J by 3 bases, and 15 bases separated the two germline ends. Per germline, CDR1 DFQATT and CDR2 SNEGSKA (reference sequence). The CDR3 extends over 14 amino acids. CDR3 in DNA: TGCAGTGCGCGAGTGGGGGGATTCAATCAGCCCCAGCATTTT. As protein: CSARVGGFNQPQHF.

A few counts support this clonotype. The chain employs TRBV20-1 and TRBJ1-5; D is perhaps TRBD1 (5 bases). Per the germline V gene, CDR1 is DFQATT and CDR2 is SNEGSKA (reference sequence). There are 11 residues in the CDR3. Deletions cut 6 bases from V and 8 bases from J, with 11 bases between. The CDR3 spells CSAKGEKPQHF. The CDR3 DNA follows: TGCAGTGCCAAAGGGGAAAAGCCCCAGCATTTT.

CDR3 nucleotides: TGTGCCAGCAGTTGGGGGGAAGTCAGTGAGCAGTTCTTC. It is translated as CASSWGEVSEQFF. This sequence joins TRBV2 and TRBJ2-1, with D maybe TRBD2 (6 bases). CDR1 and CDR2 (germline): SNHLY, FYNNEI. Between the trimmed V and J ends, which lost 5 bases and 9 bases, there was a span of 14 bases. This CDR3 contains 13 residues.

The chain couples TRBV10-3 to TRBJ1-2, with unresolved D. The germline V and J ends were trimmed by 8 bases and 8 bases, with 9 bases remaining between them. Germline V gives CDR1 ENHRY, CDR2 SYGVKD. The CDR3 contains 10 residues. CDR3: CAIGVGGYTF. The CDR3 region has the DNA TGTGCCATCGGGGTAGGAGGCTACACCTTC.

The chain employs TRBV7-9 and TRBJ1-2, with D hard to call. This CDR3 spans 10 amino acids. In germline, CDR1 is SEHNR, CDR2 FQNEAQ (reference sequence). Trimming took 10 bases from V and 7 from J, leaving 10 bases between them. The CDR3 here is CAIVDGGYTF. The CDR3 bases are TGTGCCATCGTAGACGGTGGCTACACCTTC.

In the case of this clonotype: Given a much more abundant clone one base away, this may be a read error. The rearrangement uses TRBV29-1 and TRBJ1-1; 8 nucleotides align to TRBD1. The CDR3 sequence is 13 residues long. Germline assignment: CDR1 SQVTM and CDR2 ANQGSEA. CDR3 nucleotides: TGCATCGTTGAAGCCCAGGGGGCAACTGAAGCTTTCTTT. It translates to CIVEAQGATEAFF.

The rearrangement links TRBV6-5 to TRBJ2-1, with D possibly called TRBD1 or TRBD2 (6 bases each). Trimming took 2 bases from V and 7 from J, leaving 21 bases between them. The CDR3 is made up of 17 amino acids. CDR1 and CDR2 from the germline V gene are MNHEY and SVGAGI. The CDR3 here is CASSYHGTGVRGNEQFF. CDR3 sequence (DNA): TGTGCCAGCAGTTACCACGGTACGGGAGTGAGGGGGAATGAGCAGTTCTTC.

This clonotype has a count of ten or more. The V and J genes are TRBV28 and TRBJ1-5, with D unresolved. The CDR3 contains 16 residues. From germline, CDR1 is MDHEN and CDR2 SYDVKM. Trimming cost V 3 bases and J 0 bases, with 12 bases left between them. CDR3 DNA: TGTGCCAGCAGTTTGAGAGTTCACTATAGCAATCAGCCCCAGCATTTT. It encodes CASSLRVHYSNQPQHF.

This clonotype has ten or more counts. The chain has TRBV25-1 and TRBJ2-7; no firm D call. V was shortened by 8 bases and J by 2 bases, with 13 bases between the two germline ends. The CDR3 covers 13 residues. CDR1 is MGHDK, CDR2 SYGVNS, per germline. The CDR3 reads CASLPDEAYEQYF. The CDR3 DNA reads as TGTGCCAGCTTACCTGACGAGGCCTACGAGCAGTACTTC.

Regarding this clonotype: A junction end diverges from the germline sequence, so it may reflect a read error. This sequence joins TRBV7-9 and TRBJ1-1; a weak D match, TRBD1 (5 bases). Germline assignment: CDR1 SEHNR and CDR2 FQNEAQ (reference sequence). This CDR3 comprises 17 residues. The CDR3 loop reads CASSLGVFGGKDTEAFF. As DNA, the CDR3 is TGTGCCAGCAGCTTAGGTGTATTTGGGGGAAAGGACACTGAAGCCTTCTTT.